This T cell receptor beta chain was recovered during a study of blood T cell repertoires in COVID-19. Looking at the study overall: The United States, Italy and Spain provided the acute and convalescent COVID-19 samples. PBMCs, B-cell-depleted T cells, or T cells were the source of the cDNA or gDNA that made up the material.

Under the authors' procedure: Cell counts per sample came from amplifying reference gene primers. Assay: immunoSEQ multiplex PCR; the TCRdb copy retains only in-frame clones and omits some. The V and J calls and clone size come from that table; D and trimming were worked out from the DNA. Found here are 210,000 or so clones, around four fifths of them singletons; the top ten hold 6% to 8.5%. Deletions cut 3 bases from V and 4 bases from J, with 16 bases between. The germline CDR1 and CDR2 sequences are SGHNT and YENEEA. This CDR3 has 16 residues. Sequenced material: peripheral blood. This chain links TRBV11-3 with TRBJ2-1; perhaps TRBD1 as D (6 bases). This receptor was obtained from a woman between 45 and 65 years old with active or convalescent COVID-19. As DNA, the CDR3 is TGTGCCAGCAGCTTGGGGGACACTGAATTATACAATGAGCAGTTCTTC. Protein: CASSLGDTELYNEQFF.